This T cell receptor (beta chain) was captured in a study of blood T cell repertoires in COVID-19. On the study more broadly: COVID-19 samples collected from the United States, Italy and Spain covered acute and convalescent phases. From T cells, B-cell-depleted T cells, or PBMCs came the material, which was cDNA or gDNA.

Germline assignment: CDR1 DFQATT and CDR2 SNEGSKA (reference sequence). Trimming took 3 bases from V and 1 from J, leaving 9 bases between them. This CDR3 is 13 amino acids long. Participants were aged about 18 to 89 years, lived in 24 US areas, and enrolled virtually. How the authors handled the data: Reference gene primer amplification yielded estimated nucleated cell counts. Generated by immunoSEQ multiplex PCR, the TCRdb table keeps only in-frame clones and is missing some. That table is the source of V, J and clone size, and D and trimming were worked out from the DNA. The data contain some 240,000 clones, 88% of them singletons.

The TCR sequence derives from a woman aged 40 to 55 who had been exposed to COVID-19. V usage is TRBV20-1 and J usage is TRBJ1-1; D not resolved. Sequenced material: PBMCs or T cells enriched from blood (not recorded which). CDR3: CSASLAKNTEAFF. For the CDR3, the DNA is TGCAGTGCTAGTTTGGCCAAGAACACTGAAGCTTTCTTT.